One and the same sample provided the 8 T cell receptor beta chains below, sequenced in a study of cytomegalovirus exposure and HLA in healthy donors. The PCR was carried out with 60 Vbeta primers and 13 Jbeta primers. The method was immunoSEQ multiplex PCR; TCRdb's version includes in-frame clones alone and lacks a portion of them. The table lists around 210,000 clones, roughly 73% of them singletons, with around 0.45% in the top ten. Material for sequencing was PBMCs. The source is a boy aged 10-17 years in good health and CMV-seronegative.

This clone was detected only once. The V call is TRBV4-1, the J call TRBJ2-2; 7 nucleotides line up with TRBD1. Germline V CDR1 and CDR2: MGHRA, YSYEKL. The CDR3 extends over 21 amino acids. The trim removed 2 bases at V and 2 bases at J, leaving 20 bases unmatched. The CDR3 nucleotides are TGCGCCAGCAGCCAAATCCCGGGACAGACGGGACGGACGTTCAACACCGGGGAGCTGTTTTTT. Translation: CASSQIPGQTGRTFNTGELFF.

The chain uses TRBV25-1 and TRBJ1-2; 9 nucleotides line up with TRBD1. Trimming cost V 4 bases and J 4 bases; bases outside gene matches: 7. The CDR3 extends over 15 amino acids. CDR1 and CDR2 (germline): MGHDK, SYGVNS. CDR3 coding DNA: TGTGCCAGCAGTGCCCGACAGGGGGTAGGCTATGGCTACACCTTC. Its translation: CASSARQGVGYGYTF.

The rearrangement uses TRBV7-8 and TRBJ2-7, with a weak D call TRBD1 (7 bases). Germline values: CDR1 SGHVS, CDR2 FQNEAQ. V was clipped by 8 bases and J by 7 bases, with 24 bases between them. This CDR3 is built from 15 residues. This CDR3 is CASGPIGGLAREQYF. CDR3 sequence (DNA): TGTGCCAGCGGCCCAATAGGGGGCCTAGCGAGGGAGCAGTACTTC.

The chain employs TRBV2 and TRBJ1-2, with a weak D call TRBD1 (5 bases). V shed 3 bases and J shed 0 bases, with 17 bases lying between them. Germline V CDR1 and CDR2: SNHLY, FYNNEI. The CDR3 has 17 amino acids. The CDR3 DNA sequence: TGTGCCAGCAGTGACCCCTCGGGTAGGGGATCTAACTATGGCTACACCTTC. It specifies CASSDPSGRGSNYGYTF.

In DNA form, the CDR3 reads TGTGCCAGCAACCAGGGAGGTAGAGATACGCAGTATTTT. It translates to CASNQGGRDTQYF. The genes are TRBV2 and TRBJ2-3; D perhaps matches TRBD2 (6 bases). This CDR3 is built from 13 residues. V lost 7 bases to trimming and J lost 5 bases, with 13 bases between them. Germline CDR1 is SNHLY and CDR2 is FYNNEI.

The chain recombines TRBV6-6 with TRBJ2-7; D perhaps matches TRBD2 (6 bases). Germline V CDR1 and CDR2: MNHNY, SVGAGI (reference sequence). V was shortened by 5 bases and J by 3 bases, with 17 bases between the two germline ends. The CDR3 is 15 amino acids. The CDR3 here is CASSQYRDGGYEQYF. The CDR3 coding sequence is TGTGCCAGCAGTCAGTACCGGGACGGGGGCTACGAGCAGTACTTC.

The chain uses TRBV11-2 and TRBJ1-2; possibly TRBD1 for D (6 bases). V gave up 1 base and J gave up 7 bases, with 13 bases separating them. The germline CDR1 and CDR2 sequences are SGHAT and FQNNGV. The CDR3 extends over 14 amino acids. The CDR3 DNA reads TGTGCCAGCAGCTTAGGAGCGACAGGTCGTGGCTACACCTTC. This translates into CASSLGATGRGYTF.

Comments on this clone: A read error may account for a junction end that differs from germline. Other DNA sequences within the sample encode an identical CDR3. The CDR3 spells CASSYGPGDSNYGYTF. CDR3 nucleotides: TGCGCCAGCAGCTACGGCCCGGGGGACAGTAACTATGGCTATACCTTC. The chain uses TRBV5-1 and TRBJ1-2; 7 positions agree with TRBD1. CDR3 length equals 16 residues. Per germline, CDR1 SGHRS and CDR2 YFSETQ.